Following are 11 T cell receptor beta chains from one sample sequenced in a study of cytomegalovirus exposure and HLA in healthy donors (dated by TCRdb to the late 2010s). Library preparation employed the immunoSEQ multiplex PCR assay. For the multiplex PCR, a mixture combining 60 forward primers for TCR Vbeta segments and 13 reverse primers for TCR Jbeta segments was used. What TCRdb holds here is the immuneACCESS table cut down to in-frame rearrangements. Part of the clones is not present; checked against another copy, under half of the missing clones reflect an unresolved V gene, and the others are unexplained. The table for this sample lists some 180,000 clones; roughly four fifths of them were counted only once. About 3% of the sample comes from the top ten. Sequencing was carried out using PBMCs. All receptors come from a male donor in good health and CMV-seronegative.

The V gene is TRBV30, the J gene TRBJ2-1, with 13 bases identical to TRBD2. After removal of 2 bases from V and 7 bases from J, the junction contained 2 bases not matched to a gene. CDR1 is GTSNPN, CDR2 SVGIG, per germline (reference sequence). The CDR3 length is 14 residues. The CDR3 DNA is TGTGCCTGGAGTAGGACTAGCGGGAGAAATGAGCAGTTCTTC. Translating it yields CAWSRTSGRNEQFF.

This chain connects TRBV7-9 to TRBJ1-6; unclear D gene. Per germline, CDR1 SEHNR and CDR2 FQNEAQ (reference sequence). Trimming removed 3 bases at V and 9 bases at J, with 15 bases between. The CDR3 has 15 residues. The CDR3 reads CASSLERADSSPLHF. CDR3 DNA: TGTGCCAGCAGCTTGGAGAGGGCGGATAGTTCACCCCTCCACTTT. Full variable domain (outside the CDR3, taken from reference TRBV7-9 and TRBJ1-6): DTGVSQNPRHKITKRGQNVTFRCDPISEHNRLYWYRQTLGQGPEFLTYFQNEAQLEKSRLLSDRFSAERPKGSFSTLEIQRTEQGDSAMYLCASSLERADSSPLHFGNGTRLTVT.

V and J are TRBV6-5 and TRBJ2-7; 12 bases fit TRBD2. Germline values: CDR1 MNHEY, CDR2 SVGAGI. V was pared by 4 bases and J by 1 base, with 5 bases of the junction left unmatched. This CDR3 spans 16 amino acids. This chain's CDR3 is CASSWTSGATSYEQYF. In DNA form, the CDR3 reads TGTGCCAGCAGTTGGACTAGCGGGGCTACTTCCTACGAGCAGTACTTC.

The chain uses TRBV27 and TRBJ1-3; 7 bases align to TRBD1. CDR3 length: 15 amino acids. Germline-derived CDR1 and CDR2 are MNHEY and SMNVEV (reference sequence). V shed 6 bases, J shed 4 bases, and the junction held 9 bases outside the gene matches. As DNA, the CDR3 is TGTGCCAGCAGCCCGCAGGGGGGCTCGGGAAACACCATATATTTT. It yields the protein CASSPQGGSGNTIYF.

This chain connects TRBV7-9 to TRBJ1-2; D is ambiguous. The CDR3 extends over 15 amino acids. The V gene lost 5 bases and the J gene lost 0 bases, with 13 bases spanning the gap. Germline V gene data show CDR1 as SEHNR and CDR2 as FQNEAQ (reference sequence). This chain's CDR3 is CASSLSGTSNYGYTF. The CDR3 DNA sequence: TGTGCCAGCAGCCTATCAGGAACCTCTAACTATGGCTACACCTTC.

The J gene is TRBJ1-5, the V gene TRBV28; 8 bases are a match to TRBD1. The CDR3 loop spans 13 amino acids. The V gene end was trimmed by 3 bases and the J gene end by 7 bases; junction bases not matched to a gene: 2. Germline V gene data show CDR1 as MDHEN and CDR2 as SYDVKM. The DNA of the CDR3 is TGTGCCAGCAGTTTCGGACAGGGACAGCCCCAGCATTTT. Its translation: CASSFGQGQPQHF.

The gene calls are TRBV4-3 and TRBJ2-1; D not certain. The CDR3 is made up of 14 amino acids. V was cut by 1 base and J by 0 bases, with 4 bases left in between. CDR1 is LGHNA, CDR2 YSLEER, per germline. The CDR3 reads CASSQGGSYNEQFF. DNA for the CDR3: TGCGCCAGCAGCCAAGGAGGCTCCTACAATGAGCAGTTCTTC.

The J gene is TRBJ1-5, the V gene TRBV11-2, with D possibly matching TRBD1 (6 bases). The CDR3 contains 14 residues. Germline CDR1 reads SGHAT; CDR2 reads FQNNGV. Trimming shortened V by 5 bases and J by 2 bases, and 10 bases separated the two germline ends. CDR3 residues: CASSRAGGNQPQHF. CDR3 DNA: TGTGCCAGCAGCCGGGCAGGGGGCAATCAGCCCCAGCATTTT.

The V and J genes are TRBV5-1 and TRBJ2-5; 7 bases are a match to TRBD2. Germline assignment: CDR1 SGHRS and CDR2 YFSETQ. The CDR3 spans 14 residues. Germline trimming cut 3 bases from V and 0 bases from J; bases unmatched to any gene: 2. CDR3 DNA: TGCGCCAGCAGCTCGGGGACTAACCAAGAGACCCAGTACTTC. Translating it yields CASSSGTNQETQYF.

This chain links TRBV30 with TRBJ1-5; D possibly corresponds to TRBD1 (6 bases). In germline, CDR1 is GTSNPN, CDR2 SVGIG (reference sequence). Trimming took 5 bases from V and 2 from J, leaving 13 bases between them. The CDR3 is 14 amino acids. DNA for the CDR3: TGTGCCTGGGACTCGAGACAGGGCAATCAGCCCCAGCATTTT. Its translation is CAWDSRQGNQPQHF.

The chain couples TRBV5-1 to TRBJ2-3, with TRBD2 identical over 7 bases. The ends lost 2 bases at V and 0 bases at J; junction bases unmatched: 9. Germline CDR1 reads SGHRS; CDR2 reads YFSETQ. This CDR3 has 17 amino acids. The CDR3 nucleotides are TGCGCCAGCAGCTTAGTCGGCGGGAGTTTGAGCACAGATACGCAGTATTTT. Translation: CASSLVGGSLSTDTQYF. The variable domain in full, with the rest retrieved from reference TRBV5-1 and TRBJ2-3, is KAGVTQTPRYLIKTRGQQVTLSCSPISGHRSVSWYQQTPGQGLQFLFEYFSETQRNKGNFPGRFSGRQFSNSRSEMNVSTLELGDSALYLCASSLVGGSLSTDTQYFGPGTRLTVL.